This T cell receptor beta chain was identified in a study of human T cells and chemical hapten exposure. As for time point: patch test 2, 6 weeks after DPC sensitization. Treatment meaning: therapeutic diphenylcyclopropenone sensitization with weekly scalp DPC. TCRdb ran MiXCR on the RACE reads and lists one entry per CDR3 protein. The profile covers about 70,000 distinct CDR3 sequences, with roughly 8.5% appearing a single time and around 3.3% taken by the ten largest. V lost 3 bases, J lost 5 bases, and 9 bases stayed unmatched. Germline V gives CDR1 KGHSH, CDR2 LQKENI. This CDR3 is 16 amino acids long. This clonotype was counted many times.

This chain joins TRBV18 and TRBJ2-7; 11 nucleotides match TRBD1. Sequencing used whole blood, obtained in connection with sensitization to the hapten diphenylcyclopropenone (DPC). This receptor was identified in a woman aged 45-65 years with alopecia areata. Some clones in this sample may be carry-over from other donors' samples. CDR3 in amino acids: CASSPTSGTGGHEQYF. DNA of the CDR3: TGTGCCAGCTCACCCACTTCCGGGACAGGGGGACACGAGCAGTACTTC.